The entry that follows covers one T cell receptor (beta chain) sequence. What it binds is not known. Clones were sequenced by immunoSEQ multiplex PCR, and TCRdb holds only the in-frame ones, with some missing. The sample contains 75,000 to 100,000 clones, approximately 87% of which appear only once. The data originate from a study of OX40 agonist ivuxolimab in advanced cancers. Study overall: Melanoma, hepatocellular carcinoma, head and neck or renal cell cancer occurred in dose-escalation patients. Participants, roughly 81% male, averaged about 56 years of age, ranging from about 23 to 79. Study-wide results and caveats: Dose levels from 0.1 to 3.0 mg/kg saw CD4+ and CD8+ blood T cells expand clonally by week 6. Some of the lowest clonal expansion was seen in partial responders at 0.1-3.0 mg/kg.

Germline V lookup: CDR1 MNHEY, CDR2 SMNVEV (reference sequence). The CDR3 loop spans 15 amino acids. V lost 5 bases and J lost 1, with 12 bases in between. Sample: CD4+ or CD8+ T cells sorted from blood, taken in a trial of the OX40 agonist ivuxolimab. V usage is TRBV27 and J usage is TRBJ2-4; D gene unclear. The sequence was collected from an adult with an advanced solid tumor such as melanoma, head and neck, liver or kidney cancer. The CDR3 loop reads CASSLTLGAKNIQYF. Written as DNA, the CDR3 is TGTGCCAGCAGTCTAACCTTGGGGGCCAAAAACATTCAGTACTTC.